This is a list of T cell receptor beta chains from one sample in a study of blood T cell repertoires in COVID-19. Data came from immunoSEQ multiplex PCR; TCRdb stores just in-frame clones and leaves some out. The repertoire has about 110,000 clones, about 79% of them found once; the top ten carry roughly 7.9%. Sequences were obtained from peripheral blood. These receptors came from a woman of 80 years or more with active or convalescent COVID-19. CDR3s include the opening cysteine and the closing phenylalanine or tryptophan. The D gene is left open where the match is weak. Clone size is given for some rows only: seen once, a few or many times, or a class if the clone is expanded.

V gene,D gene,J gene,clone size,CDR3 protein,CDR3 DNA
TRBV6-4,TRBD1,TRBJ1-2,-,CASSATQGATVGYTF,TGTGCCAGCAGTGCCACACAGGGGGCAACAGTGGGCTACACCTTC
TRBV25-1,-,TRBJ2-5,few,CASSGGIIQETQYF,TGTGCCAGCAGTGGAGGGATAATCCAAGAGACCCAGTACTTC
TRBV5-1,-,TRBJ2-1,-,CASSFNPGKGNNEQFF,TGCGCCAGCAGCTTCAACCCCGGGAAAGGGAACAATGAGCAGTTCTTC
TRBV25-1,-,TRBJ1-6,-,CASSESSSYNSPLHF,TGTGCCAGCAGTGAATCTAGCTCCTATAATTCACCCCTCCACTTT
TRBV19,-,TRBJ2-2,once,CASSNRDKAGELFF,TGTGCCAGTAGTAACCGGGACAAAGCCGGGGAGCTGTTTTTT
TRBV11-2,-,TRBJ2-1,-,CASSGGRPYNEQFF,TGTGCCAGCAGCGGAGGGAGACCCTACAATGAGCAGTTCTTC
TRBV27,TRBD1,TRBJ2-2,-,CASSFQGAHTGELFF,TGTGCCAGCAGTTTCCAGGGGGCACACACCGGGGAGCTGTTTTTT
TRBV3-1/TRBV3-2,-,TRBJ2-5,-,CASSQGVVTGRETQYF,TGTGCCAGCAGCCAAGGCGTAGTGACTGGGAGAGAGACCCAGTACTTC
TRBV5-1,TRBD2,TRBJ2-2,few,CASSLKEGGRYTGELFF,TGCGCCAGCAGCTTGAAGGAGGGAGGGCGGTACACCGGGGAGCTGTTTTTT
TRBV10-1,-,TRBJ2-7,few,CASSEGLKQYF,TGCGCCAGCAGTGAGGGACTAAAGCAGTACTTC
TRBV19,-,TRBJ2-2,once,CASSRGWAGVTGELFF,TGTGCCAGTAGCAGGGGCTGGGCGGGAGTCACCGGGGAGCTGTTTTTT
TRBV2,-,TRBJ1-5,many,CASRAGFGNQPQHF,TGTGCCAGCAGAGCGGGCTTCGGCAATCAGCCCCAGCATTTT
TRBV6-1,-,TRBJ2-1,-,CASSKDIFYNEQFF,TGTGCCAGCAGTAAGGACATCTTCTACAATGAGCAGTTCTTC
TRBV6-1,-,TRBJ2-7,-,CASSESAVGGRYEQYF,TGTGCCAGCAGTGAATCCGCTGTGGGGGGGCGATACGAGCAGTACTTC
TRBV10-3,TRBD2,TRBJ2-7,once,CAISETRGGLNEQYF,TGTGCCATCAGTGAGACCCGGGGGGGTCTAAACGAGCAGTACTTC
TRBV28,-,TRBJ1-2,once,CASSLSGQRGYTF,TGTGCCAGCAGTTTAAGTGGACAGAGAGGCTACACCTTC
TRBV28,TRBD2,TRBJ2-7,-,CASASHGLAAAYEQYF,TGTGCCAGCGCTAGCCATGGACTAGCGGCCGCCTACGAGCAGTACTTC
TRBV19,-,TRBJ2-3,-,CASSPRLADTQYF,TGTGCCAGTAGTCCCAGACTAGCAGATACGCAGTATTTT
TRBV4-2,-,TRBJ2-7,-,CASSQAGSNYEQYF,TGTGCCAGCAGCCAAGCCGGGAGTAACTACGAGCAGTACTTC
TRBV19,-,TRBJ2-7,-,CASSYSTAYEQYF,TGTGCCAGTAGTTATTCGACAGCCTACGAGCAGTACTTC
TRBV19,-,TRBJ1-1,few,CAIIVFGVSLMNTEAFF,TGTGCCATTATAGTATTTGGAGTCAGTCTTATGAACACTGAAGCTTTCTTT
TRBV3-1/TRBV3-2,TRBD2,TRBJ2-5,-,CASSQLAGGETQYF,TGTGCCAGCAGCCAACTAGCGGGGGGAGAGACCCAGTACTTC
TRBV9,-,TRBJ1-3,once,CASSVEQGGGNTIYF,TGTGCCAGCAGCGTAGAACAGGGCGGTGGAAACACCATATATTTT
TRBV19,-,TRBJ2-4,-,CASSMERLAKNIQYF,TGTGCCAGTAGTATGGAGCGGCTAGCCAAAAACATTCAGTACTTC
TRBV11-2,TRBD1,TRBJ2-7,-,CASSLRRDRGSYEQYF,TGTGCCAGCAGCTTGCGCCGGGACAGGGGTTCCTACGAGCAGTACTTC
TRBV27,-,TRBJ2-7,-,CASREGAAGPYEQYF,TGTGCCAGCAGGGAGGGCGCGGCGGGACCCTACGAGCAGTACTTC
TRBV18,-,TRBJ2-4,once,CASSPPWSRGHDIQYF,TGTGCCAGCTCACCACCGTGGTCCCGGGGTCATGACATTCAGTACTTC
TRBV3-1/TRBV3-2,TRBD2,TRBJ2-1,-,CASSQDWREGRLDEQFF,TGTGCCAGCAGCCAAGATTGGCGGGAGGGCCGTTTGGATGAGCAGTTCTTC
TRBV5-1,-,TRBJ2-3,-,CASSLKGSGTTDTQYF,TGCGCCAGCAGCTTGAAGGGTAGCGGAACCACAGATACGCAGTATTTT
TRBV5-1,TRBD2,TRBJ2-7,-,CASSNGLAGLEQYF,TGCGCCAGCAGCAACGGACTAGCGGGGCTGGAGCAGTACTTC
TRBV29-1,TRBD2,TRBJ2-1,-,CSALAGASSSYNEQFF,TGCAGCGCTCTAGCGGGAGCCAGTAGCTCCTACAATGAGCAGTTCTTC
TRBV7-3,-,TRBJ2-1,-,CASSPSPTWDEQFF,TGTGCCAGCAGCCCATCGCCGACTTGGGATGAGCAGTTCTTC
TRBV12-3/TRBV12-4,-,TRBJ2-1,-,CASTGLLYNEQFF,TGTGCCAGCACGGGACTCCTATACAATGAGCAGTTCTTC
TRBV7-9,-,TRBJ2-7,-,CASSSGQRVSGGSYEQYF,TGTGCCAGCAGCTCGGGACAGAGAGTAAGCGGGGGCTCCTACGAGCAGTACTTC
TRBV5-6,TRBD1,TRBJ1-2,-,CASSLASGGSYGYTF,TGTGCCAGCAGCTTGGCGTCAGGGGGCAGCTATGGCTACACCTTC
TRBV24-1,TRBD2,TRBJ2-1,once,CATSWEGGVEQFF,TGTGCCACCAGTTGGGAGGGAGGAGTTGAGCAGTTCTTC
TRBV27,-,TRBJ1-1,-,CASSVTLNTEAFF,TGTGCCAGCAGCGTAACTTTGAACACTGAAGCTTTCTTT
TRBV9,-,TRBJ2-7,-,CASSPRGSYEQYF,TGTGCCAGCAGCCCCAGGGGATCCTACGAGCAGTACTTC
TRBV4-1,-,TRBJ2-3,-,CASSPLVGTDTQYF,TGCGCCAGCAGCCCCCTAGTCGGCACAGATACGCAGTATTTT
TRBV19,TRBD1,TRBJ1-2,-,CASSRQGANYGYTF,TGTGCCAGTAGTCGACAGGGGGCTAACTATGGCTACACCTTC
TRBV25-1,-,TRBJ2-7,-,CASSALVGSIHEQYF,TGTGCCAGCAGTGCCCTGGTTGGGAGTATCCACGAGCAGTACTTC